This T cell receptor (beta chain) was sequenced during a study of T cell repertoires in cytomegalovirus infection. Findings and limits, study-wide: Cumulated frequencies of public TCR beta families served to identify carriers of CMV plus the relevant HLA.

This clonotype was seen more than once but under ten times. What it binds is not known. The CDR3 length is 12 residues. CDR1 and CDR2 (germline): DFQATT, SNEGSKA (reference sequence). Trimming stripped 5 bases from V and 8 bases from J, with 15 bases between. TCRdb called the reads again in MiXCR, with one record for every CDR3 protein. This table holds around 710,000 distinct CDR3 sequences, around 29% found once. The chain carries TRBV20-1 and TRBJ1-2; TRBD1 is a possible D gene (5 bases). The source of this sequence is a human donor in good health (CMV status not recorded). Some clones in this sample may be carry-over from other donors' samples. The sample here was cultured CD8+ T cells from PBMCs, taken from culture after CMV antigen stimulation. In DNA form, the CDR3 reads TGCAGTGCTCGGGACCCCGTGAGAGGCTACACCTTC. It is translated as CSARDPVRGYTF.